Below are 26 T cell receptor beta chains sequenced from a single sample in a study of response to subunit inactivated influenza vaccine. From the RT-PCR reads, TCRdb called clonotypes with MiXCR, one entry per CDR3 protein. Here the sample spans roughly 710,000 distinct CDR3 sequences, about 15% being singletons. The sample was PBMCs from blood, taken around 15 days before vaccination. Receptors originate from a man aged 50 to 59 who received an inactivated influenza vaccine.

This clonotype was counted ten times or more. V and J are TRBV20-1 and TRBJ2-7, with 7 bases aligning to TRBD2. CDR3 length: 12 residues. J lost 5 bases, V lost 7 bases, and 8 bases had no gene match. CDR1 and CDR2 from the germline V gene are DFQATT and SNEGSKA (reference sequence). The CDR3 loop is CSVPGGGDEQYF. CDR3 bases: TGCAGTGTTCCCGGGGGAGGGGACGAGCAGTACTTC.

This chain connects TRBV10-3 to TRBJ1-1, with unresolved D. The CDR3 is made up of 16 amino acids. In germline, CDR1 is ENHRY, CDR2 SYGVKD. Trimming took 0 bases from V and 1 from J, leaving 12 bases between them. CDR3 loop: CAISESTRAGNTEAFF. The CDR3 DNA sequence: TGTGCCATCAGTGAGTCGACTCGGGCGGGGAACACTGAAGCTTTCTTT.

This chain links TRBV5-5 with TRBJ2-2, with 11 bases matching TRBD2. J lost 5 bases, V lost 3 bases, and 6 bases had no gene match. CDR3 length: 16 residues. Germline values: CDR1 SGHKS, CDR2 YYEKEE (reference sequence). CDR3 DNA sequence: TGTGCCAGCAGCTCACTAGCGGGAGACGGGACCGGGGAGCTGTTTTTT. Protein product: CASSSLAGDGTGELFF.

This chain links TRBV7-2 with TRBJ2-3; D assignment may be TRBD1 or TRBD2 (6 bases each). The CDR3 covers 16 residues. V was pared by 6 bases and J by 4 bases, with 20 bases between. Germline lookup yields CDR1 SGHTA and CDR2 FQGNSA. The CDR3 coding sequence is TGTGCCAGCAGGCAAAAATACTCCGGGGGCGCAGATACGCAGTATTTT. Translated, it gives CASRQKYSGGADTQYF. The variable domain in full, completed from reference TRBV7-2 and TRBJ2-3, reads GAGVSQSPSNKVTEKGKDVELRCDPISGHTALYWYRQSLGQGLEFLIYFQGNSAPDKSGLPSDRFSAERTGGSVSTLTIQRTQQEDSAVYLCASRQKYSGGADTQYFGPGTRLTVL.

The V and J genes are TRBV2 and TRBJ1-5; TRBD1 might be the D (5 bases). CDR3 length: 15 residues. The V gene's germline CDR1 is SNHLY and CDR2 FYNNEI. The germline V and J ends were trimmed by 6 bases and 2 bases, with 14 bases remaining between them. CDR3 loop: CASRHGTRGNQPQHF. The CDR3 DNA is TGTGCCAGCAGACACGGGACTCGGGGCAATCAGCCCCAGCATTTT.

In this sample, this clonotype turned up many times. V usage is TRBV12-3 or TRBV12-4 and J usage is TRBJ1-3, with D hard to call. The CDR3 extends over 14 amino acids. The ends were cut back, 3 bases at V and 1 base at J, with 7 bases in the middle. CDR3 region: CASSFTVSGNTIYF. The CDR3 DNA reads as TGTGCCAGCAGTTTTACCGTTTCTGGAAACACCATATATTTT.

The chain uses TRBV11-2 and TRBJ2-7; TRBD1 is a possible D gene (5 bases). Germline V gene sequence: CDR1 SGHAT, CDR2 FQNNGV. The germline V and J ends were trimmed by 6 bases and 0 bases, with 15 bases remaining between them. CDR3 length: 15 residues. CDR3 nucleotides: TGTGCCAGCAGACCCCAGGGAATGAGCTCCTACGAGCAGTACTTC. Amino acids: CASRPQGMSSYEQYF.

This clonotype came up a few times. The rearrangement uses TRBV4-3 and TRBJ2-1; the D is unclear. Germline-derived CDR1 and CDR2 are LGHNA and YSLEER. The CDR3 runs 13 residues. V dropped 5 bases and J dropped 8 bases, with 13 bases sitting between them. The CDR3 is CASSFRRLDEQFF. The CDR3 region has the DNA TGCGCCAGCAGCTTTCGTAGGTTGGATGAGCAGTTCTTC.

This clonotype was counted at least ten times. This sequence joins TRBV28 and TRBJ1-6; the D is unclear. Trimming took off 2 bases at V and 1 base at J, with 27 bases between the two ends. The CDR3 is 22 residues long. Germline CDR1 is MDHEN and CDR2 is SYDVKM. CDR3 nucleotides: TGTGCCAGCAGTTTAAGCCCGGAACAGAAATTACTTAGCTGGTCCTATAATTCACCCCTCCACTTT. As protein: CASSLSPEQKLLSWSYNSPLHF.

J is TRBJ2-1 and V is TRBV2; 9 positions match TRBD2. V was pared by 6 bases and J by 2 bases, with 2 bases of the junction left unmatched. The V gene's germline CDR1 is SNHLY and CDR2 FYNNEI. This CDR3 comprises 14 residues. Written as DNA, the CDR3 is TGTGCCAGCAGGCGACTAGCGGCCTACAATGAGCAGTTCTTC. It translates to CASRRLAAYNEQFF.

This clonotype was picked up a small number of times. The CDR3 here is CASSVGGRVPDTQYF. CDR3 coding DNA: TGTGCCAGCAGCGTTGGCGGGAGGGTACCAGATACGCAGTATTTT. V usage is TRBV9 and J usage is TRBJ2-3; 9 bases line up with TRBD2. This CDR3 spans 15 amino acids. V trimming: 2 bases; J trimming: 4 bases; junction bases outside the gene matches: 5. Germline loops: CDR1 SGDLS, CDR2 YYNGEE.

Here the CDR3 reads CASSRTDNYNEQFF. In DNA, the CDR3 is TGTGCCAGCAGTCGGACAGATAACTACAATGAGCAGTTCTTC. This chain connects TRBV28 to TRBJ2-1, with D perhaps TRBD1 (6 bases). From germline, CDR1 is MDHEN and CDR2 SYDVKM. This CDR3 has 14 amino acids. Trimming removed 5 bases from V and 3 bases from J, with 11 bases in between.

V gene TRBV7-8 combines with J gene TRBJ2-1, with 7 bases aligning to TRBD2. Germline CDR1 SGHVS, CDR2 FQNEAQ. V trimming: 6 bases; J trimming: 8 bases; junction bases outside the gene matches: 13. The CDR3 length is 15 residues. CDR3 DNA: TGTGCCAGCAGGACGACACCGGGACTATGGGATGAGCAGTTCTTC. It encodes CASRTTPGLWDEQFF.

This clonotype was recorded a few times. CDR3 DNA sequence: TGTGCCAGCAGCGTATCGGTGGGCAATGAGCAGTTCTTC. Its protein is CASSVSVGNEQFF. The rearrangement links TRBV9 to TRBJ2-1; no firm D call. CDR3 length: 13 residues. CDR1 and CDR2 from the germline V gene are SGDLS and YYNGEE. Trimming stripped 1 base from V and 6 bases from J, with 8 bases between.

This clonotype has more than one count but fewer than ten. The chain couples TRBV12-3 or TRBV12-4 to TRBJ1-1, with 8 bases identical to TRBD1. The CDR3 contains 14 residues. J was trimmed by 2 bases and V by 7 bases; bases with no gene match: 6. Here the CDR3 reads CASNDGQGNTEAFF. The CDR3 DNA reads TGTGCCAGCAATGATGGACAGGGAAACACTGAAGCTTTCTTT.

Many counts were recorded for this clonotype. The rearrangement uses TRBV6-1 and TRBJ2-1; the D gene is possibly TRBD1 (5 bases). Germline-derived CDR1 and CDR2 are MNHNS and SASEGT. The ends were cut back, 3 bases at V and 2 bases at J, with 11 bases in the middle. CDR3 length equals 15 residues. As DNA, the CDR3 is TGTGCCAGCAGTGATTGGACAAGAACCTACAATGAGCAGTTCTTC. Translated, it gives CASSDWTRTYNEQFF.

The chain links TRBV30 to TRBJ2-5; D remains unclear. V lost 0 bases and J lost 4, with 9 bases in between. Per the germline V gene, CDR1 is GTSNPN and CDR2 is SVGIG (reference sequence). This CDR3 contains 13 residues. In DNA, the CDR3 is TGTGCCTGGAGTGTAACCTTCGGAGAGACCCAGTACTTC. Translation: CAWSVTFGETQYF.

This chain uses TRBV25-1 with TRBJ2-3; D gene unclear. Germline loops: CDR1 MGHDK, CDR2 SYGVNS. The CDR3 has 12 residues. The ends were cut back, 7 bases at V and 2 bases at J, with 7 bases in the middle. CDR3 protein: CASKGLTDTQYF. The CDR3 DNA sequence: TGTGCCAGCAAAGGCCTCACAGATACGCAGTATTTT.

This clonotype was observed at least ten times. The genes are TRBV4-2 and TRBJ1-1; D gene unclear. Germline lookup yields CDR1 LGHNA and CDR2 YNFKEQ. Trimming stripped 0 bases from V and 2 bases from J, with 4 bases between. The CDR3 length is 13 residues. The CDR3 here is CASSQDRNTEAFF. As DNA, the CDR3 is TGTGCCAGCAGCCAAGACCGCAACACTGAAGCTTTCTTT.

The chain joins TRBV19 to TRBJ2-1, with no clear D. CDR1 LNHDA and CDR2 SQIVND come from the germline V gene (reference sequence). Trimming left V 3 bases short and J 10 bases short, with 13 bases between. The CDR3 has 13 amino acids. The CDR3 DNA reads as TGTGCCAGTAGTATGCAGTCCGGCGCCGAGCAGTTCTTC. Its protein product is CASSMQSGAEQFF.

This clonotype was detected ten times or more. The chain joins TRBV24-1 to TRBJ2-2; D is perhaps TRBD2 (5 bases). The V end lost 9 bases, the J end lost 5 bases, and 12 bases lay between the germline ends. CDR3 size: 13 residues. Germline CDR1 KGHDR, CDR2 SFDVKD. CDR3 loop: CATGKGDTGELFF. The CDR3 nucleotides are TGTGCCACCGGGAAGGGAGATACCGGGGAGCTGTTTTTT.

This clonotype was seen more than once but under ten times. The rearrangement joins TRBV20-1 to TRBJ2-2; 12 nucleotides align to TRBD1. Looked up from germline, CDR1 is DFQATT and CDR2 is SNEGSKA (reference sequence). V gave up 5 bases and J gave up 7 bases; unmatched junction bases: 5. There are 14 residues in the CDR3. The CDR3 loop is CSARDRGRVGELFF. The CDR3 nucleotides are TGCAGTGCTCGGGACAGGGGGCGGGTCGGGGAGCTGTTTTTT.

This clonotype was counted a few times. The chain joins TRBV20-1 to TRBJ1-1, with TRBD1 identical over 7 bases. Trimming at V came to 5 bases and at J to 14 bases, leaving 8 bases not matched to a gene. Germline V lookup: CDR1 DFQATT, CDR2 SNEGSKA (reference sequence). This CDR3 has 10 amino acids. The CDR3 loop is CSALVQGHFF. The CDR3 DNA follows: TGCAGTGCTTTAGTACAGGGGCACTTCTTT.

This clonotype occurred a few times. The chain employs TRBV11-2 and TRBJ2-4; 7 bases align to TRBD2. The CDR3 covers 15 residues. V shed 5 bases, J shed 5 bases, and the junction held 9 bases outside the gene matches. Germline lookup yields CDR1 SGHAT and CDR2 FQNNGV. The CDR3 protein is CASSPRPAGENIQYF. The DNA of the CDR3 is TGTGCCAGCAGCCCCCGCCCGGCGGGGGAAAACATTCAGTACTTC.

The CDR3 here is CASSSDLGQGAGWEHQPQHF. The CDR3 region has the DNA TGTGCCAGCAGCTCCGACCTAGGACAGGGGGCAGGTTGGGAACATCAGCCCCAGCATTTT. The rearrangement links TRBV11-2 to TRBJ1-5; 11 bases map to TRBD1. The V gene's germline CDR1 is SGHAT and CDR2 FQNNGV. Losses at the gene ends were 4 bases for V and 5 bases for J; bases not matched to a gene: 19. The CDR3 is 20 residues long.

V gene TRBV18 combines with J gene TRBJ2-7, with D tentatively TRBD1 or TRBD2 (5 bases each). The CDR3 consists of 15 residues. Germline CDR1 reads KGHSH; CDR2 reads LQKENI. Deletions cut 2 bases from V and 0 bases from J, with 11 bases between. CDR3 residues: CASSPTRDASYEQYF. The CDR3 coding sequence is TGTGCCAGCTCACCAACGAGGGACGCCTCCTACGAGCAGTACTTC.